The 30 T cell receptor beta chains reported below all come from one sample, sequenced in a study of blood T cell repertoires in COVID-19. The assay was immunoSEQ multiplex PCR, and TCRdb's table has in-frame clones only and misses some. The sample carries about 240,000 clones, around 90% recorded once. The sample consisted of peripheral blood. The origin of the receptors is a man between 60 and 75 years old who had recovered from COVID-19.

The chain links TRBV5-1 to TRBJ2-1; 11 nucleotides match TRBD2. The germline V gene has CDR1 SGHRS and CDR2 YFSETQ. The CDR3 contains 15 residues. The junction had 9 bases not matched to a gene; V was cut back by 3 bases and J by 10 bases. CDR3 loop: CASSSGTSGGEEQFF. In DNA form, the CDR3 reads TGCGCCAGCAGCTCCGGGACTAGCGGTGGGGAAGAGCAGTTCTTC.

This clone was counted a few times. The chain is built from TRBV10-3 and TRBJ2-7, with 8 bases fitting TRBD1. The V segment lost 7 bases and the J segment 5 bases; nucleotides outside the gene matches: 13. The CDR3 is 15 amino acids. The germline CDR1 and CDR2 sequences are ENHRY and SYGVKD. CDR3 region: CAITKSDREWNEQYF. Here the CDR3 DNA reads TGTGCCATCACAAAATCGGACAGGGAATGGAACGAGCAGTACTTC.

The V call is TRBV19, the J call TRBJ1-1; D call uncertain. The germline V and J ends were trimmed by 3 bases and 3 bases, with 11 bases remaining between them. The germline gives CDR1 LNHDA, CDR2 SQIVND (reference sequence). The CDR3 extends over 14 amino acids. CDR3 nucleotide sequence: TGTGCCAGTAGTATTTTGGGCAGCTACACTGAAGCTTTCTTT. It codes for CASSILGSYTEAFF.

This chain uses TRBV5-1 with TRBJ2-1, with TRBD2 identical over 9 bases. V trimming: 6 bases; J trimming: 2 bases; junction bases outside the gene matches: 6. CDR1 is SGHRS, CDR2 YFSETQ, per germline. The CDR3 is made up of 15 amino acids. This chain's CDR3 is CASIQLAGAYNEQFF. The CDR3 coding sequence is TGCGCCAGCATCCAGTTAGCGGGGGCCTACAATGAGCAGTTCTTC. Based on the CDR3 plus reference TRBV5-1 and TRBJ2-1, the full variable domain is KAGVTQTPRYLIKTRGQQVTLSCSPISGHRSVSWYQQTPGQGLQFLFEYFSETQRNKGNFPGRFSGRQFSNSRSEMNVSTLELGDSALYLCASIQLAGAYNEQFFGPGTRLTVL.

V gene TRBV27 combines with J gene TRBJ2-3, with D perhaps TRBD2 (5 bases). CDR1 is MNHEY, CDR2 SMNVEV, per germline (reference sequence). V was trimmed by 4 bases and J by 0 bases, leaving 11 bases between them. There are 15 residues in the CDR3. The CDR3 DNA follows: TGTGCCAGCAGTTCCCGGCGGACTAGCACAGATACGCAGTATTTT. It codes for CASSSRRTSTDTQYF.

This chain's CDR3 is CASRDNRVENIQYF. For the CDR3, the DNA is TGTGCCAGTAGGGACAATAGGGTAGAAAACATTCAGTACTTC. This rearrangement joins TRBV19 to TRBJ2-4; D may be TRBD1 (5 bases). This CDR3 has 14 amino acids. The V gene lost 6 bases and the J gene lost 5 bases, with 14 bases spanning the gap. From germline, CDR1 is LNHDA and CDR2 SQIVND (reference sequence).

This sequence joins TRBV3-1 (or the pseudogene TRBV3-2) and TRBJ2-4; 11 nucleotides align to TRBD2. Trimming took 3 bases from V and 1 from J; bases not matched to a gene: 2. CDR3 length: 16 residues. Germline V gene sequence: CDR1 LGHDT, CDR2 YNNKEL (reference sequence). CDR3 amino acids: CASSHRTSGAKNIQYF. The CDR3 bases are TGTGCCAGCAGCCATCGGACTAGCGGGGCCAAAAACATTCAGTACTTC.

The rearrangement links TRBV10-3 to TRBJ1-6, with 8 bases lining up with TRBD1. With 4 bases clipped from V and 9 bases from J, the junction kept 5 bases outside the gene matches. Per the germline V gene, CDR1 is ENHRY and CDR2 is SYGVKD. The CDR3 spans 14 residues. The CDR3 loop is CAISVGQGISPLHF. As DNA, the CDR3 is TGTGCCATCAGTGTAGGACAGGGCATTTCACCCCTCCACTTT.

This sequence joins TRBV19 and TRBJ2-3, with TRBD1 matching 9 bases. This CDR3 contains 15 residues. Germline CDR1 LNHDA, CDR2 SQIVND (reference sequence). V was clipped by 8 bases and J by 4 bases; unmatched bases: 10. The CDR3 nucleotides are TGTGCCAGTCGTGGGACAGGGAGGGTCGCAGATACGCAGTATTTT. Amino acid sequence: CASRGTGRVADTQYF.

The chain joins TRBV9 to TRBJ1-2, with D possibly TRBD1 on 6 matching bases. V lost 0 bases and J lost 5, with 11 bases in between. The CDR3 length is 14 residues. Germline CDR1 and CDR2: SGDLS and YYNGEE. The CDR3 DNA reads as TGTGCCAGCAGCGTAGCTTCAGGGGCTTATGGCTACACCTTC. Translating gives CASSVASGAYGYTF.

The chain couples TRBV25-1 to TRBJ2-5, with a tentative D call TRBD2 (5 bases). Trimming left V 4 bases short and J 4 bases short, with 13 bases between. The germline CDR1 and CDR2 sequences are MGHDK and SYGVNS. The CDR3 has 14 amino acids. CDR3 DNA sequence: TGTGCCAGCAGTGTAGGAGGATCCCTAGAGACCCAGTACTTC. It translates to CASSVGGSLETQYF.

The chain carries TRBV9 and TRBJ1-1; weak D call: TRBD1 (6 bases). This CDR3 contains 12 residues. Trimming removed 4 bases from V and 10 bases from J, with 14 bases in between. From germline, CDR1 is SGDLS and CDR2 YYNGEE. DNA for the CDR3: TGTGCCAGCAGCTCAGCCACAGGGTTAGCTTTCTTT. Protein: CASSSATGLAFF.

The rearrangement links TRBV9 to TRBJ2-3; 16 bases fit TRBD2. This CDR3 region has 18 residues. V shed 4 bases, J shed 5 bases, and the junction held 10 bases outside the gene matches. The germline V gene has CDR1 SGDLS and CDR2 YYNGEE. CDR3 nucleotide sequence: TGTGCCAGCAGCTCCACCGGGACTAGCGGGGGGGCAGGAGATACGCAGTATTTT. Its translation: CASSSTGTSGGAGDTQYF.

V is TRBV24-1 and J is TRBJ2-1, with 10 bases fitting TRBD1. The CDR3 is 16 amino acids. Trimming cost V 5 bases and J 3 bases; bases outside gene matches: 6. CDR1 is KGHDR and CDR2 is SFDVKD in the germline V gene. The DNA of the CDR3 is TGTGCCACCAGTGCCAAGGGACAGGGGTTCTACAATGAGCAGTTCTTC. Translated, it gives CATSAKGQGFYNEQFF.

This chain connects TRBV3-1 (or the pseudogene TRBV3-2) to TRBJ2-1; TRBD2 matches 8 bases. Germline values: CDR1 LGHDT, CDR2 YNNKEL (reference sequence). The CDR3 is 16 residues long. Losses at the gene ends were 4 bases for V and 7 bases for J; bases not matched to a gene: 12. In DNA, the CDR3 is TGTGCCAGCAGCCCTTGGCGGGGGGCCGAGATGAATGAGCAGTTCTTC. It encodes CASSPWRGAEMNEQFF.

This chain joins TRBV9 and TRBJ2-7, with TRBD1 matching over 7 bases. J lost 2 bases, V lost 4 bases, and 6 bases had no gene match. Germline V gene lookup returns CDR1 SGDLS and CDR2 YYNGEE. This CDR3 has 14 residues. CDR3 nucleotide sequence: TGTGCCAGCAGCACCCGGGACAGTCCCTACGAGCAGTACTTC. Protein: CASSTRDSPYEQYF.

This chain uses TRBV19 with TRBJ2-2; TRBD2 is a possible D gene (6 bases). V gave up 5 bases and J gave up 2 bases, with 12 bases separating them. Germline V gives CDR1 LNHDA, CDR2 SQIVND (reference sequence). This CDR3 has 15 amino acids. Written as DNA, the CDR3 is TGTGCCAGTAGTCGCGGGCGGGGCAACACCGGGGAGCTGTTTTTT. Its protein is CASSRGRGNTGELFF. Using reference TRBV19 and TRBJ2-2 for the parts outside the CDR3, the full variable domain is DGGITQSPKYLFRKEGQNVTLSCEQNLNHDAMYWYRQDPGQGLRLIYYSQIVNDFQKGDIAEGYSVSREKKESFPLTVTSAQKNPTAFYLCASSRGRGNTGELFFGEGSRLTVL.

The CDR3: CASSQLAGGLEQYF. The CDR3 coding sequence is TGTGCCAGCAGCCAACTAGCGGGGGGGCTCGAGCAGTACTTC. The chain has TRBV3-1 (or the pseudogene TRBV3-2) and TRBJ2-7; TRBD2 agrees at 12 bases. The CDR3 has 14 amino acids. V dropped 2 bases and J dropped 6; count of bases not matched to a gene: 2. Germline-derived CDR1 and CDR2 are LGHDT and YNNKEL (reference sequence).

J is TRBJ2-2 and V is TRBV6-5; 7 bases are a match to TRBD1. Trimming cost V 1 base and J 6 bases; bases outside gene matches: 2. This CDR3 has 14 amino acids. CDR1 MNHEY and CDR2 SVGAGI come from the germline V gene. The chain's CDR3 is CASSYYRGSGELFF. The CDR3 DNA is TGTGCCAGCAGTTACTACAGGGGATCCGGGGAGCTGTTTTTT.

The chain is built from TRBV3-1 (or the pseudogene TRBV3-2) and TRBJ2-2; D is ambiguous. V was pared by 6 bases and J by 6 bases, with 17 bases between. Germline loops: CDR1 LGHDT, CDR2 YNNKEL (reference sequence). This CDR3 has 15 residues. CDR3 sequence reads: CASRLLVHGPGELFF. As DNA, the CDR3 is TGTGCCAGCAGACTGCTAGTACACGGCCCCGGGGAGCTGTTTTTT.

The rearrangement links TRBV5-1 to TRBJ1-1; no clear D. Germline lookup yields CDR1 SGHRS and CDR2 YFSETQ. The V gene lost 0 bases and the J gene lost 4 bases, with 13 bases spanning the gap. The CDR3 spans 15 residues. The CDR3 protein is CASSLVVGLGTEAFF. CDR3 nucleotides: TGCGCCAGCAGCTTGGTCGTGGGCTTGGGCACTGAAGCTTTCTTT. Using reference TRBV5-1 and TRBJ1-1 for the parts outside the CDR3, the full variable domain is KAGVTQTPRYLIKTRGQQVTLSCSPISGHRSVSWYQQTPGQGLQFLFEYFSETQRNKGNFPGRFSGRQFSNSRSEMNVSTLELGDSALYLCASSLVVGLGTEAFFGQGTRLTVV.

This chain links TRBV7-2 with TRBJ1-4; the match to TRBD1 covers 9 bases. The V gene end was trimmed by 5 bases and the J gene end by 8 bases; junction bases not matched to a gene: 6. Germline V gene sequence: CDR1 SGHTA, CDR2 FQGNSA. The CDR3 has 14 amino acids. The CDR3 sequence: CASSQTGGWEKLFF. In DNA form, the CDR3 reads TGTGCCAGCAGCCAGACAGGGGGATGGGAAAAACTGTTTTTT.

CDR3 amino acids: CASSLGNTIYF. In DNA form, the CDR3 reads TGTGCCAGCAGTCTAGGAAACACCATATATTTT. The chain carries TRBV6-5 and TRBJ1-3; D unclear. The germline gives CDR1 MNHEY, CDR2 SVGAGI. The CDR3 spans 11 residues. V gave up 5 bases and J gave up 4 bases, with 3 bases separating them.

In nucleotides, the CDR3 is TGTGCAAGTCGCCCACGGACAGGACCGAGGGTGAGGAACACTGAAGCTTTCTTT. Translating gives CASRPRTGPRVRNTEAFF. This sequence joins TRBV12-2 and TRBJ1-1; TRBD1, the table's D call, lacks a check against the DNA. TRBV12-2 is deemed a pseudogene. The CDR3 is made up of 18 amino acids.

V gene TRBV28 combines with J gene TRBJ1-3; D is unresolved. V lost 7 bases to trimming and J lost 4 bases, with 20 bases between them. CDR1 is MDHEN and CDR2 is SYDVKM in the germline V gene. The CDR3 loop spans 16 amino acids. The DNA for the CDR3 is TGTGCCAGCATTGACCGGCCTCATCGAGGAGGAAACACCATATATTTT. Amino acid sequence: CASIDRPHRGGNTIYF.

The gene calls are TRBV7-8 and TRBJ2-7, with TRBD1 identical over 10 bases. This CDR3 spans 13 amino acids. The V segment lost 5 bases and the J segment 5 bases; nucleotides outside the gene matches: 3. Germline values: CDR1 SGHVS, CDR2 FQNEAQ. CDR3 residues: CASSTDRGNEQYV. CDR3 nucleotides: TGTGCCAGCAGCACGGACAGGGGGAACGAGCAGTACGTC.

This clone has only a few counts. The rearrangement uses TRBV4-1 and TRBJ2-1; TRBD1 matches at 10 bases. The CDR3 spans 14 residues. V lost 1 base and J lost 12; bases outside the gene matches: 6. The V gene's germline CDR1 is MGHRA and CDR2 YSYEKL. CDR3 nucleotide sequence: TGCGCCAGCAGCCAAGGCGGGACAGGGGCACGGCAGTTCTTC. Protein sequence: CASSQGGTGARQFF.

V gene TRBV12-3 or TRBV12-4 combines with J gene TRBJ1-2, with D maybe TRBD1 (6 bases). CDR3 length: 13 amino acids. V was shortened by 8 bases and J by 4 bases, with 14 bases between the two germline ends. The CDR3 bases are TGTGCCAGCTCCGGGAGGGGGGGCTATGGCTACACCTTC. As protein: CASSGRGGYGYTF.

The rearrangement uses TRBV21-1 and TRBJ1-6; the DNA was not compared with TRBD1, the D call given in the table. TRBV21-1 is a known pseudogene. The CDR3 has 19 residues. CDR3 amino acids: CASSKDGQGPSSYNSPLHF. CDR3 coding DNA: TGTGCCAGCAGCAAAGACGGACAGGGCCCCAGCTCCTATAATTCACCCCTCCACTTT.

This clone has more than one count but fewer than ten. V is TRBV6-2 or TRBV6-3 and J is TRBJ2-7, with D perhaps TRBD2 (6 bases). The CDR3 length is 17 residues. Germline CDR1 and CDR2: MNHEY and SVGEGT. Trimming stripped 2 bases from V and 0 bases from J, with 17 bases between. The CDR3 protein is CASSYRDLRTVSYEQYV. CDR3 DNA: TGTGCCAGCAGTTACCGGGACTTACGAACCGTCTCCTACGAGCAGTACGTC.